Sequencing of this TCR beta chain was carried out in a study of cytomegalovirus exposure and HLA in healthy donors. In germline, CDR1 is GTSNPN, CDR2 SVGIG (reference sequence). This CDR3 is built from 14 residues. After removal of 3 bases from V and 2 bases from J, the junction contained 2 bases not matched to a gene. The PCR had 60 Vbeta and 13 Jbeta primers. The data were produced by immunoSEQ multiplex PCR, yet TCRdb's version contains in-frame clones alone and is incomplete. Of 100,000 to 150,000 clones listed, roughly 82% are singletons. Sequenced sample: PBMCs. The chain uses TRBV30 and TRBJ1-5; 9 bases line up with TRBD1. The origin of this receptor is a woman aged 40 to 50 in good health and CMV-seropositive. The CDR3 is CAWRQGAGNQPQHF. The CDR3 DNA follows: TGTGCCTGGAGACAGGGGGCTGGCAATCAGCCCCAGCATTTT.